This T cell receptor (beta chain) was profiled in a study of human T cells and chemical hapten exposure. Study overall: Donors were sensitized with 2% DPC on the upper inner arm. Study results and limitations: Expanded TCRs made up significantly more big CDR3 similarity clusters than controls did.

Documented time point: patch test 3, about 24 weeks after DPC sensitization. Noted treatment: therapeutic diphenylcyclopropenone sensitization with weekly scalp DPC. Total RNA was isolated from whole blood that had not been fractionated. The drawing of blood occurred before each patch test was applied. Participating donors were patients with alopecia, aged 18 to 70 years, considered appropriate candidates for DPC. This clonotype has a count of ten or more. The target antigen is unknown. TCRdb re-called the RACE reads through MiXCR, storing one row per CDR3 protein. The data contain some 39,000 distinct CDR3 sequences, 9% to 9.5% of them seen just once; the ten biggest clones take up over 20%. Trimming took 2 bases from V and 2 from J, leaving 6 bases between them. The CDR3 runs to 12 residues. Germline CDR1 SQVTM, CDR2 ANQGSEA.

The source was whole blood, collected in connection with sensitization to the hapten diphenylcyclopropenone (DPC). The chain recombines TRBV29-1 with TRBJ2-5; no reliable D call. This receptor was identified in a man aged 50 to 60 with alopecia areata. Some clones in this sample may be carry-over from other donors' samples. The DNA for the CDR3 is TGCAGCGTTGAACACGGACAAGAGACCCAGTACTTC. Its translation is CSVEHGQETQYF.